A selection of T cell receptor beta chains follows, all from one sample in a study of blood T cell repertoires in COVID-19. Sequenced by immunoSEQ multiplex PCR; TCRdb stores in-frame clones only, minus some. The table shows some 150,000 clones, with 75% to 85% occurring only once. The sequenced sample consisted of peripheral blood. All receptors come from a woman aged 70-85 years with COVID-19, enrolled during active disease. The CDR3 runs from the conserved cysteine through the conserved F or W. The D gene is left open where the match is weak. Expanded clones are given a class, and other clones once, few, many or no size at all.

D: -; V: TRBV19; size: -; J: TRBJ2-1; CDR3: CASRGSSSYNEQFF; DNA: TGTGCCAGTAGGGGCTCGAGCTCCTACAATGAGCAGTTCTTC
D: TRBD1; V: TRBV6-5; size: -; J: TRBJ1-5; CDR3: CASSLGQGANQPQHF; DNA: TGTGCCAGCAGCTTGGGACAGGGGGCAAATCAGCCCCAGCATTTT
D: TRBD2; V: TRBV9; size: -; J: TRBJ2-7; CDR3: CASSVATGGPFEQYF; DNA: TGTGCCAGCAGCGTAGCGACGGGGGGGCCTTTTGAGCAGTACTTC
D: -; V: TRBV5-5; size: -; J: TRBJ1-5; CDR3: CASSPYDRREWSNQPQHF; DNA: TGTGCCAGCAGCCCCTACGACCGACGGGAGTGGAGCAATCAGCCCCAGCATTTT
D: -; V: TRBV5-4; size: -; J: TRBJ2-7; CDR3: CASSNSDSSYEQYF; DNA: TGTGCCAGCAGCAACTCCGACAGTTCTTACGAGCAGTACTTC
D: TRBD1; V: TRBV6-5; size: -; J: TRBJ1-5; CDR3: CATDWTGDSNQPQHF; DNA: TGTGCCACCGATTGGACAGGGGATAGCAATCAGCCCCAGCATTTT
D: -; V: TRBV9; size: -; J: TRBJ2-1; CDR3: CASSVESAAVAQLSYNEQFF; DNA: TGTGCCAGCAGCGTAGAATCGGCCGCGGTAGCGCAACTTTCCTACAATGAGCAGTTCTTC
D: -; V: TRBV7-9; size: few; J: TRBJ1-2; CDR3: CASSSGGQTLYGYTF; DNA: TGTGCCAGCAGCTCGGGGGGGCAGACACTCTATGGCTACACCTTC
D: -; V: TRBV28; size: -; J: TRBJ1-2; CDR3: CASSRTGYGYTF; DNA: TGTGCCAGCAGTCGAACCGGGTATGGCTACACCTTC
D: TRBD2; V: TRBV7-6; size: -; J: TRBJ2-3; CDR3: CASSSSSGGAADTQYF; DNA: TGTGCCAGCAGCTCCTCTAGCGGGGGGGCCGCAGATACGCAGTATTTT
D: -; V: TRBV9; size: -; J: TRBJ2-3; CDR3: CASSSSAFSTDTQYF; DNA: TGTGCCAGCAGCTCTAGCGCTTTTAGCACAGATACGCAGTATTTT
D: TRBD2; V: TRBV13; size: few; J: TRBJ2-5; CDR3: CASSPRGGEETQYF; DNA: TGTGCCAGCAGCCCACGCGGGGGGGAAGAGACCCAGTACTTC
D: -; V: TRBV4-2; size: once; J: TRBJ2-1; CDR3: CASSVEGAWASSYNEQFF; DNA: TGTGCCAGCAGCGTGGAGGGGGCCTGGGCTAGCTCCTACAATGAGCAGTTCTTC
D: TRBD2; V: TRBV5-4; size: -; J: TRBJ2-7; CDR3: CASSRTSGGYEQYF; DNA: TGTGCCAGCAGCAGGACTAGCGGGGGCTACGAGCAGTACTTC
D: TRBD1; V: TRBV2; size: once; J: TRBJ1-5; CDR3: CASSGQASQPQHF; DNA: TGTGCCAGCAGCGGACAGGCCAGCCAGCCCCAGCATTTT
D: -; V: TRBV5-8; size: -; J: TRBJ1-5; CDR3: CASSPGQHSNQPQHF; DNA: TGTGCCAGCAGCCCAGGACAGCATAGCAATCAGCCCCAGCATTTT
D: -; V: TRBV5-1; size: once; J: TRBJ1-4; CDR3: CASSSLGNMDEKLFF; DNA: TGCGCCAGCAGCTCCCTCGGGAACATGGATGAAAAACTGTTTTTT
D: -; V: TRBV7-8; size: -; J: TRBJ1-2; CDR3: CASSQWSGDNYGYTF; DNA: TGTGCCAGCAGCCAATGGAGCGGGGATAACTATGGCTACACCTTC
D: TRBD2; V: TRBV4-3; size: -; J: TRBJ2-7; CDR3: CASSPKLAGLRGQYF; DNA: TGCGCCAGCAGCCCGAAACTAGCGGGGTTGAGGGGGCAGTACTTC
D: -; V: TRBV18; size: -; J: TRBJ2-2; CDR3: CASSPAPGTAGELFF; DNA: TGTGCCAGCTCGCCAGCGCCAGGAACTGCCGGGGAGCTGTTTTTT
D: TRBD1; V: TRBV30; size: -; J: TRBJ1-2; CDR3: CAWSRPSSTGVGYTF; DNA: TGTGCCTGGAGTCGACCCTCTTCGACAGGGGTTGGCTACACCTTC
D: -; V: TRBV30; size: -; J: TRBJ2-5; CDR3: CAWGGGAWETQYF; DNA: TGTGCCTGGGGAGGCGGGGCCTGGGAGACCCAGTACTTC
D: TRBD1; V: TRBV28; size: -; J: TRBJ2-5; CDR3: CASSQIRDRRYQETQYF; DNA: TGTGCCAGCAGTCAGATCCGGGACAGACGGTACCAAGAGACCCAGTACTTC
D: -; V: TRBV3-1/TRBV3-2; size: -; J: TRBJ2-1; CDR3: CASSQGRNEQFF; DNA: TGTGCCAGCAGCCAAGGTCGTAATGAGCAGTTCTTC
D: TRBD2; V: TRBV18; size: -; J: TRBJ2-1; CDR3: CASSQSGTSFGTQFF; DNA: TGTGCCAGCTCCCAATCCGGGACTAGCTTTGGCACCCAGTTCTTC
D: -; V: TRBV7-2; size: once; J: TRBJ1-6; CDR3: CASSLLGVDSPLHF; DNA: TGTGCCAGCAGCTTACTAGGGGTGGATTCACCCCTCCACTTT
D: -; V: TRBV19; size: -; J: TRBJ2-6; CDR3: CASSIWTAEGANVLTF; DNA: TGTGCCAGTAGTATCTGGACAGCTGAGGGGGCCAACGTCCTGACTTTC
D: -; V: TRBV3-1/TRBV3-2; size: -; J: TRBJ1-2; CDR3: CASSSIHGYTF; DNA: TGTGCCAGCAGCTCAATTCATGGCTACACCTTC
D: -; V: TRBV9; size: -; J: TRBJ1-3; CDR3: CASGKGDTIYF; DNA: TGTGCCAGCGGGAAGGGGGACACCATATATTTT
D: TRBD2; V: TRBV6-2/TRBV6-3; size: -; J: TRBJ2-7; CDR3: CASSRLGGGSPHEQYF; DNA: TGTGCCAGCAGCCGCCTGGGCGGGGGGTCCCCCCACGAGCAGTACTTC
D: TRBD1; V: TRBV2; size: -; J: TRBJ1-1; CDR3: CASTMDGTVNTEAFF; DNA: TGTGCCAGCACTATGGACGGGACAGTGAACACTGAAGCTTTCTTT
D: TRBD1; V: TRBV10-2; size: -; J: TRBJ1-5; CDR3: CASSIGTVSNQPQHF; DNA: TGCGCCAGCAGTATCGGGACAGTTAGCAATCAGCCCCAGCATTTT
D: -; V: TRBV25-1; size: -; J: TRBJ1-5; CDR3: CASSELGPGQPQHF; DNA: TGTGCCAGCAGTGAGTTGGGGCCTGGTCAGCCCCAGCATTTT
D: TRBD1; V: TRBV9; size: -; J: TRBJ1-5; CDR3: CASSVGTGGDQPQHF; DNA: TGTGCCAGCAGCGTAGGGACAGGGGGGGATCAGCCCCAGCATTTT
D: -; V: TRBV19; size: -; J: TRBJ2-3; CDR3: CASSTLGGGSTDTQYF; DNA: TGTGCCAGTAGTACCCTCGGCGGCGGGAGCACAGATACGCAGTATTTT